The 10 T cell receptor beta chains listed next were all sequenced from one sample in a study of T cell changes during pregnancy in multiple sclerosis. TCRdb's table, derived via immunoSEQ multiplex PCR, lists solely in-frame clones and lacks some. The table lists around 72,000 clones, roughly 91% of them singletons. Sequenced here: peripheral blood, sampled in the third trimester of pregnancy. Receptors were obtained from a female donor in good health, enrolled as a control in a pregnancy study.

The genes are TRBV25-1 and TRBJ2-2; 8 bases agree with TRBD2. V trimming: 4 bases; J trimming: 5 bases; junction bases outside the gene matches: 6. The length of the CDR3 is 15 residues. From germline, CDR1 is MGHDK and CDR2 SYGVNS. DNA of the CDR3: TGTGCCAGCAGTGCTTTTGGCGGGGGGACCGGGGAGCTGTTTTTT. This gives the protein CASSAFGGGTGELFF.

The chain carries TRBV5-4 and TRBJ1-5; TRBD1 might be the D (5 bases). This CDR3 spans 15 amino acids. Germline V gene lookup returns CDR1 SGHNT and CDR2 YYREEE (reference sequence). The V gene lost 2 bases and the J gene lost 7 bases, with 16 bases spanning the gap. The DNA of the CDR3 is TGTGCCAGCAGCTTAGACGCAGGGCTAGGGCAGCCCCAGCATTTT. Amino acids: CASSLDAGLGQPQHF.

The chain links TRBV5-4 to TRBJ2-7; the match to TRBD2 covers 10 bases. The V gene end was trimmed by 4 bases and the J gene end by 0 bases; junction bases not matched to a gene: 7. Per the germline V gene, CDR1 is SGHNT and CDR2 is YYREEE (reference sequence). The CDR3 has 16 amino acids. The CDR3 sequence is CASSAGLAESSYEQYF. The CDR3 DNA sequence: TGTGCCAGCAGCGCCGGACTAGCGGAAAGCTCCTACGAGCAGTACTTC.

In this sample, this clone turned up a few times. Here the CDR3 DNA reads TGTGCCAGCGCTAGGACAGGGGGCCAGAATGAGCAGTTCTTC. Translating it yields CASARTGGQNEQFF. This chain connects TRBV7-2 to TRBJ2-1, with 11 bases that match TRBD1. The CDR3 length is 14 residues. Trimming took 8 bases from V and 7 from J; bases not matched to a gene: 7. Germline V lookup: CDR1 SGHTA, CDR2 FQGNSA.

V and J are TRBV6-6 and TRBJ2-6, with D hard to call. V was cut by 2 bases and J by 11 bases, with 4 bases left in between. This CDR3 comprises 11 residues. CDR1 and CDR2 from the germline V gene are MNHNY and SVGAGI (reference sequence). This CDR3 reads CASSYDYVLTF. CDR3 nucleotides: TGTGCCAGCAGTTACGACTACGTCCTGACTTTC.

The V call is TRBV28, the J call TRBJ1-2, with D tentatively TRBD1 (5 bases). This CDR3 has 18 amino acids. Trimming cost V 1 base and J 0 bases, with 18 bases left between them. Germline V gene sequence: CDR1 MDHEN, CDR2 SYDVKM. CDR3 loop: CASSLSGLRTGANYGYTF. The CDR3 DNA sequence: TGTGCCAGCAGTTTATCAGGGTTGAGGACGGGAGCTAACTATGGCTACACCTTC.

The genes are TRBV11-2 and TRBJ1-2, with D unresolved. The CDR3 runs to 13 residues. The germline gives CDR1 SGHAT, CDR2 FQNNGV. Trimming pared 1 base from V and 2 bases from J, leaving 5 bases between. CDR3 residues: CASSLAGNYGYTF. CDR3 nucleotide sequence: TGTGCCAGCAGCTTAGCGGGAAACTATGGCTACACCTTC.

This rearrangement joins TRBV27 to TRBJ1-3; a possible D gene is TRBD1 (5 bases). Deletions cut 6 bases from V and 0 bases from J, with 21 bases between. The CDR3 runs to 18 residues. CDR1 and CDR2 (germline): MNHEY, SMNVEV (reference sequence). The CDR3 DNA sequence: TGTGCCAGCAGCTTTCTCCCAGCGCAGGGAGGCTCTGGAAACACCATATATTTT. Translated, it gives CASSFLPAQGGSGNTIYF.

The count of this clone is one. This chain uses TRBV27 with TRBJ2-7, with D perhaps TRBD1 (6 bases). V shed 5 bases and J shed 0 bases, with 17 bases lying between them. This CDR3 is built from 16 residues. Germline V gives CDR1 MNHEY, CDR2 SMNVEV (reference sequence). The CDR3 DNA reads TGTGCCAGCAGTACACCGGGACACCGGAGCTCCTACGAGCAGTACTTC. As protein: CASSTPGHRSSYEQYF.

The V and J genes are TRBV4-3 and TRBJ2-1; 7 nucleotides align to TRBD2. CDR1 is LGHNA and CDR2 is YSLEER in the germline V gene. Losses at the gene ends were 4 bases for V and 5 bases for J; bases not matched to a gene: 14. The CDR3 loop spans 17 amino acids. Here the CDR3 reads CASSRTDEGAGNNEQFF. The CDR3 DNA is TGCGCCAGCAGCCGGACGGACGAGGGAGCGGGGAACAATGAGCAGTTCTTC.